This T cell receptor (beta chain) came from a study of T cells of healthy individuals. Germline assignment: CDR1 DFQATT and CDR2 SNEGSKA (reference sequence). V shed 3 bases and J 5 bases; nucleotides not matched to a gene: 6. The CDR3 extends over 13 amino acids. TCRdb itself ran the 5' RACE reads through MiXCR, one entry per CDR3 protein. The table shows approximately 58,000 distinct CDR3 sequences, with approximately 15% occurring only once. The receptor comes from a human donor in good health. The chain couples TRBV20-1 to TRBJ2-7; 8 bases agree with TRBD1. CDR3 protein: CSASKDRVHEQYF. As DNA, the CDR3 is TGCAGTGCTAGTAAGGACAGGGTACACGAGCAGTACTTC.